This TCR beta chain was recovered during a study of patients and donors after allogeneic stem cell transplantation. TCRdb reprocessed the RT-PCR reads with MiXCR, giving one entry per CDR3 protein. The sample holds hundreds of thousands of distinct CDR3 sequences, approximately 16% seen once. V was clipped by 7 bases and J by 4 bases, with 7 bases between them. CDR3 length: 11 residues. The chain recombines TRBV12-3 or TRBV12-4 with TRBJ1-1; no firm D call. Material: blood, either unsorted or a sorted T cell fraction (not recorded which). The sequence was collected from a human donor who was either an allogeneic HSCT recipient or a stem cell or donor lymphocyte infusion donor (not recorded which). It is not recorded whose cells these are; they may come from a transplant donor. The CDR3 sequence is CASTLATEAFF. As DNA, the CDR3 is TGTGCCAGCACCCTAGCCACTGAAGCTTTCTTT.